The T cell receptor (beta chain) under discussion was sequenced for a study of blood T cell repertoires in COVID-19. Study context: From the United States, Italy and Spain came samples of acute and convalescent COVID-19. Sample material is recorded as cDNA or gDNA derived from T cells, B-cell-depleted T cells, or PBMCs.

Seattle researchers signed up patients amid active infection and tracked them longitudinally. Per the original data handling: Amplification of reference gene primers provided the estimated nucleated cell counts. Some clones are missing from TCRdb's copy, which holds only in-frame ones; the method was immunoSEQ multiplex PCR. V, J and clone size are those of that table, while D and trimming were read from the DNA. Of approximately 210,000 clones listed, 80% to 90% are singletons. Source material: peripheral blood. The sequence was collected from an elderly woman with COVID-19, enrolled during active disease.

CDR3 sequence: CASSPELNYGYTF. The CDR3, as DNA: TGTGCCAGCTCACCCGAGTTGAACTATGGCTACACCTTC. V is TRBV18 and J is TRBJ1-2; D is undetermined. The CDR3 runs to 13 residues. V was clipped by 3 bases and J by 2 bases, with 7 bases between them. Germline values: CDR1 KGHSH, CDR2 LQKENI.